The next 26 T cell receptor delta chains were all read from a single sample in a study of γδ T cells in repeated Plasmodium falciparum infection. Gammadelta T cells were flow-sorted from PBMC into Vgamma9/Vdelta2+ and Vdelta2-negative populations for bulk analysis. TCRdb made new clone calls on the multiplex PCR reads using CATT. In the table there are 70,000 to 95,000 delta-chain clones, roughly 1.4% of which are singletons. Material for sequencing was gamma-delta T cells from blood. The receptors were gathered from a pool of human donors (malaria-infected and uninfected, not separated).

This clone has just a few counts. This probably arose from a read error, given a far larger clone one base away. The sample has other DNA sequences that encode this CDR3 too. This chain uses TRDV1 with TRDJ1; the match to TRDD3 covers 7 bases. The J gene, missing from TCRdb, was assigned here through DNA to germline matching. The CDR3 covers 24 residues. CDR1 and CDR2 (germline): TSWWSYY, QGS. The CDR3 spells CALGELDFCQPKRGDILNTDKLIF. DNA for the CDR3: TGTGCCCTTGGGGAACTTGATTTCTGCCAACCTAAACGCGGGGATATATTGAACACCGATAAACTCATCTTT.

In the case of this clone: The protein that TCRdb holds for this DNA derives from a much larger clone and differs from the translated DNA at residue 10, which likely indicates a read error; the protein shown here is translated from the DNA. The rearrangement uses TRDV2 and TRDJ1; TRDD3 agrees at 7 bases. TCRdb does not report a J gene; here it was assigned by matching the DNA to germline references. The germline CDR1 and CDR2 sequences are GEAIGNYY and EKD. CDR3 length equals 15 residues. Unmatched junction bases numbered 13, after V lost 3 bases and J lost 7 bases. The CDR3, as DNA: TGTGCCTGTGACTCTTACTGGGGATCAGTAGGTAAACTCATCTTT. Its protein product is CACDSYWGSVGKLIF.

Comments on this clone: Given a far larger clone just one base away, this is likely a sequencing read error. The V and J genes are TRDV1 and TRDJ1; possible D gene TRDD3, 6 bases. TCRdb carries no J gene annotation; the J gene was assigned here by matching the DNA with germline. The CDR3 runs 18 residues. CDR1 and CDR2 (germline): TSWWSYY, QGS. V lost 0 bases to trimming and J lost 0 bases, with 17 bases between them. This CDR3 is CALGELRGLGLHTDKLIF. The CDR3 DNA sequence: TGTGCTCTTGGGGAACTGAGAGGACTGGGTCTCCACACCGATAAACTCATCTTT.

Points on this clone: The protein held in TCRdb is that of a much larger clone and does not match this DNA's translation at residue 5, likely because of a read error; the protein shown is translated from the DNA. The rearrangement uses TRDV2 and TRDJ1; D call uncertain. The J gene is absent in TCRdb and was assigned here via DNA matching to germline. Germline CDR1 and CDR2: GEAIGNYY and EKD. This CDR3 is built from 14 residues. The germline V and J ends were trimmed by 3 bases and 8 bases, with 18 bases remaining between them. Written as DNA, the CDR3 is TGTGCCTGTGACGCCGGAGGGTCCTCAGAGAAACTCATCTTT. Translating gives CACDAGGSSEKLIF.

Concerning this clone: TCRdb records a much larger clone's protein for this DNA, with a difference at residue 12 that likely arises from a read error; the protein given is the translation of the DNA. The J gene was not called, though the V gene is TRDV2. CDR1 and CDR2 (germline): GEAIGNYY, EKD. The CDR3 has 14 amino acids. In DNA form, the CDR3 reads TGTGCCTGTGACAGAGGGTACGGCACCGATAAACCCATCTTT. Protein: CACDRGYGTDKPIF.

This clone was observed a few times. V gene TRDV1 combines with J gene TRDJ1; TRDD3 aligns across 8 bases. TCRdb is silent on the J gene; assignment here came from matching the DNA to germline. V lost 8 bases to trimming and J lost 3 bases; unmatched junction nucleotides: 20. Germline values: CDR1 TSWWSYY, CDR2 QGS. The CDR3 runs to 18 residues. DNA for the CDR3: TGTGCTCTTTCGCGGGTTTCCACTCCGGGGATACCTGCCGATAAACTCATCTTT. Translated, it gives CALSRVSTPGIPADKLIF.

This clone appeared many times. The chain has TRDV1 and TRDJ1; 11 nucleotides match TRDD3. TCRdb gives no J gene; it was assigned here by matching the DNA to germline. The germline V gene has CDR1 TSWWSYY and CDR2 QGS. Unmatched junction bases numbered 12, after V lost 3 bases and J lost 0 bases. This CDR3 contains 19 residues. The CDR3 reads CALGENWGIGGRYTDKLIF. DNA for the CDR3: TGTGCTCTTGGGGAGAACTGGGGGATAGGGGGAAGGTACACCGATAAACTCATCTTT.

With respect to this clone: The protein held in TCRdb is that of a much larger clone and does not match this DNA's translation at residue 13, likely because of a read error; the protein shown is translated from the DNA. The chain is built from TRDV2 and TRDJ1; 11 bases map to TRDD3. As TCRdb names no J gene, one was assigned here on the basis of a DNA match to germline. The CDR3 has 16 amino acids. From germline, CDR1 is GEAIGNYY and CDR2 EKD. This chain's CDR3 is CACDTGGYAFSDELIF. In DNA, the CDR3 is TGTGCCTGTGACACTGGGGGATACGCGTTTTCCGATGAACTCATCTTT.

This clone was observed a few times. A much larger clone lies a single base off, so this may be a read error. The rearrangement links TRDV1 to TRDJ1; 12 nucleotides agree with TRDD3. The J gene, not given by TCRdb, was assigned here from a germline match of the nucleotide sequence. The V gene end was trimmed by 2 bases and the J gene end by 2 bases; junction bases not matched to a gene: 18. Germline loops: CDR1 TSWWSYY, CDR2 QGS. This CDR3 contains 21 residues. In nucleotides, the CDR3 is TGTGCTCTTGGGGAAACACCCAACCTCCTAACTGGGGGATACTGGACCGATAAACTCATCTTT. It is translated as CALGETPNLLTGGYWTDKLIF.

Notes on this clone: This likely reflects a read error, since a far larger clone is one base away. Within the sample, other DNA sequences also encode this same CDR3. The chain recombines TRDV1 with TRDJ1; D gene uncertain. V was pared by 3 bases and J by 0 bases, with 14 bases between. This CDR3 has 16 residues. Germline loops: CDR1 TSWWSYY, CDR2 QGS. The CDR3 sequence is CALGEMPILYTDKLIF. The CDR3 coding sequence is TGTGCTCTTGGGGAGATGCCCATCCTGTACACCGATAAACTCATCTTT.

As to this clone: Translating this DNA gives a protein that differs at residue 8 from the TCRdb one, which belongs to a much larger clone; a read error is likely, and the protein shown is this translation. The chain carries TRDV2 and TRDJ1; D is unclear. TCRdb is silent on the J gene; assignment here came from matching the DNA to germline. V was pared by 3 bases and J by 3 bases, with 16 bases between. This CDR3 is 15 amino acids long. Germline loops: CDR1 GEAIGNYY, CDR2 EKD. CDR3 amino acids: CACDPLLRRADKLIF. CDR3 nucleotide sequence: TGTGCCTGTGACCCTCTACTCCGAAGGGCCGATAAACTCATCTTT.

Notes on this clone: Translating this DNA gives a protein that differs at residue 12 from the TCRdb one, which belongs to a much larger clone; a read error is likely, and the protein shown is this translation. This chain joins TRDV2 and TRDJ1, with D possibly being TRDD3 (7 bases). V was shortened by 2 bases and J by 3 bases, with 21 bases between the two germline ends. The CDR3 runs to 17 residues. Germline lookup yields CDR1 GEAIGNYY and CDR2 EKD. CDR3 residues: CACDKGPTGAYADKLIF. The CDR3 DNA follows: TGTGCCTGTGACAAAGGTCCTACTGGGGCCTACGCCGATAAACTCATCTTT.

This clone showed up just a few times. Translating this DNA gives a protein that differs at residue 19 from the TCRdb one, which belongs to a much larger clone; a read error is likely, and the protein shown is this translation. Here the V gene is TRDV1, but the J gene went uncalled; TRDD3, the D gene given by the table, was not confirmed from the DNA. The CDR3 has 21 residues. Germline V lookup: CDR1 TSWWSYY, CDR2 QGS. CDR3 in amino acids: CALGGRLHLLLGEKYTDKPIF. CDR3 sequence (DNA): TGTGCTCTTGGGGGACGCCTCCACCTGTTACTGGGGGAAAAATACACCGATAAACCCATCTTT.

This clone was seen only a few times. This sequence joins TRDV1 and TRDJ1; 13 bases map to TRDD3. Here the J gene came from matching the DNA to germline, since TCRdb omits it. Looked up from germline, CDR1 is TSWWSYY and CDR2 is QGS. The CDR3 spans 26 residues. Germline trimming cut 3 bases from V and 0 bases from J; bases unmatched to any gene: 31. CDR3 sequence reads: CALGDPPSFLYTGGYGLTLYTDKLIF. The CDR3 region has the DNA TGTGCTCTTGGGGACCCTCCTTCCTTCCTCTATACTGGGGGATACGGCCTGACTCTGTACACCGATAAACTCATCTTT.

Concerning this clone: TCRdb's protein for this DNA is that of a much larger clone and differs from the translation at residue 9, likely a read error; the protein shown is the DNA translation. This chain links TRDV2 with TRDJ3; D is possibly TRDD3 (6 bases). The J gene, left out of TCRdb, was set here by checking the DNA against germline. This CDR3 spans 17 amino acids. V lost 3 bases and J lost 2, with 13 bases in between. Germline-derived CDR1 and CDR2 are GEAIGNYY and EKD. CDR3 nucleotide sequence: TGTGCCTGTGACTCATTGGGGGCCCCCTGGGACACCCGACAGATGTTTTTC. Its translation is CACDSLGAPWDTRQMFF.

This clone was detected a few times. A far larger clone is a single base away, which makes a read error likely. The same CDR3 also results from other DNA sequences found in this sample. The chain has TRDV1 and TRDJ1; 8 bases fit TRDD3. V lost 2 bases and J lost 8; bases outside the gene matches: 10. The germline V gene has CDR1 TSWWSYY and CDR2 QGS. This CDR3 is built from 15 residues. CDR3 DNA: TGTGCTCTTGGGGAATGTGTGCGGACTGGGGGGAAACTCATCTTT. Translating gives CALGECVRTGGKLIF.

This clone was seen a handful of times. This DNA's translation differs at residue 9 from TCRdb's protein, which comes from a much larger clone; a read error is likely, and the protein shown is translated from the DNA. The chain is built from TRDV2 and TRDJ3, with D perhaps matching TRDD3 (5 bases). The CDR3 is 21 residues long. Trimming removed 2 bases at V and 3 bases at J, with 25 bases between. Germline CDR1 reads GEAIGNYY; CDR2 reads EKD. The CDR3 is CACDKLMGNTKTNWDTRQMFF. CDR3 in DNA: TGTGCCTGTGACAAGTTGATGGGGAATACCAAAACGAACTGGGACACCCGACAGATGTTTTTC.

This clone was found a few times. This DNA's translation differs at residue 11 from TCRdb's protein, which comes from a much larger clone; a read error is likely, and the protein shown is translated from the DNA. J is TRDJ1 and V is TRDV1, with TRDD3 matching over 12 bases. The J gene is absent in TCRdb and was assigned here via DNA matching to germline. The CDR3 totals 24 residues. Germline lookup yields CDR1 TSWWSYY and CDR2 QGS. V shed 8 bases and J 1 base; nucleotides not matched to a gene: 32. The CDR3 loop reads CALFPWPSYWRRLLGDTATDKLIF. As DNA, the CDR3 is TGTGCTCTTTTCCCTTGGCCTTCCTACTGGCGGAGACTCCTGGGGGATACGGCCACCGATAAACTCATCTTT.

This clone was found a few times. The mismatch at residue 14 between this DNA's translation and the TCRdb protein of a much larger clone likely reflects a read error; the protein shown is translated from the DNA. V and J are TRDV1 and TRDJ1; TRDD3 is a possible D gene (5 bases). The J gene, absent from TCRdb, was called here by matching the DNA to germline. The germline gives CDR1 TSWWSYY, CDR2 QGS. The CDR3 sequence is 19 residues long. The ends were cut back, 5 bases at V and 3 bases at J, with 28 bases in the middle. Here the CDR3 reads CALGPQGSRTLGWADKLIF. The CDR3 nucleotides read TGTGCTCTTGGGCCCCAGGGATCTCGGACCCTGGGCTGGGCCGATAAACTCATCTTT.

In regard to this clone: It is likely a read error: a sequence one base away is far more abundant. This sample also contains other DNA sequences that code for the same CDR3. The gene calls are TRDV1 and TRDJ1, with D perhaps assigned TRDD2 or TRDD3 (6 bases each). CDR3 length: 19 amino acids. Germline V gene lookup returns CDR1 TSWWSYY and CDR2 QGS. V lost 0 bases and J 1 base, leaving 21 bases between the germline ends. CDR3 protein: CALGELRFLSGVLTDKLIF. The CDR3 coding sequence is TGTGCTCTTGGGGAACTCCGATTCCTATCTGGGGTTCTCACCGATAAACTCATCTTT.

The sample holds a few counts of this clone. TCRdb lists the protein of a much larger clone for this DNA, which differs at residue 9, so this is likely a read error; the protein given here is translated from the DNA itself. The rearrangement uses TRDV1 and TRDJ1, with 10 bases aligning to TRDD3. The J gene was not available in TCRdb and was assigned here by matching the DNA to germline segments. Germline CDR1 reads TSWWSYY; CDR2 reads QGS. The CDR3 runs 26 residues. After removal of 0 bases from V and 0 bases from J, the junction contained 31 bases not matched to a gene. CDR3 amino acids: CALGELGTRWGIFRPHPLPYTDKLIF. As DNA, the CDR3 is TGTGCTCTTGGGGAACTAGGGACGCGCTGGGGGATATTTAGGCCTCATCCTTTACCTTACACCGATAAACTCATCTTT.

This clone has only a few counts. The amino acid sequence in TCRdb belongs to a much larger clone and departs from this DNA's translation at residue 12, likely a sequencing read error; the sequence shown is translated from the DNA. In nucleotides, the CDR3 is TGTGCTCTTGGGGGACGCCTCCACCTGTTACTGAGGGAAAAATACACCGATAAACTCATCTTT. The encoded protein is CALGGRLHLLLREKYTDKLIF. The chain employs TRDV1 and TRDJ1; the D is unclear. The CDR3 is 21 residues long. V was pared by 4 bases and J by 0 bases, with 30 bases between. Germline loops: CDR1 TSWWSYY, CDR2 QGS.

This clone was detected ten times or more. The chain couples TRDV1 to TRDJ1; D uncertain. The CDR3 has 21 residues. The germline V gene has CDR1 TSWWSYY and CDR2 QGS. The V gene lost 1 base and the J gene lost 3 bases, with 30 bases spanning the gap. The CDR3 DNA is TGTGCTCTTGGGGAACCCCTCAGGTACTTGTATGAAAGAGAGGGACCCGATAAACTCATCTTT. Protein product: CALGEPLRYLYEREGPDKLIF.

This clone was counted at least ten times. With only one base between it and a far larger clone, this is likely a read error. The sample has other DNA sequences that encode this CDR3 too. The V and J genes are TRDV1 and TRDJ1; 7 bases match TRDD3. The length of the CDR3 is 16 residues. CDR1 and CDR2 (germline): TSWWSYY, QGS. Written as DNA, the CDR3 is TGTGCTCTTGGGGAAGAGGCGGATACGTGCACCGATAAACTAATCTTT. It specifies CALGEEADTCTDKLIF.

A word on this clone: A far larger clone is off by one base, so a read error is likely. Additional DNA sequences in this sample encode the identical CDR3. This chain connects TRDV1 to TRDJ1; no firm D call. The CDR3 has 15 amino acids. Germline V lookup: CDR1 TSWWSYY, CDR2 QGS. Trimming took 5 bases from V and 3 from J, leaving 16 bases between them. The CDR3 region has the DNA TGTGCTCTTGGGCCCTCTTACCCCAGGGCCGATAAACTCATCTTT. The encoded protein is CALGPSYPRADKLIF.

This clone occurred many times. The protein given by TCRdb reflects a much larger clone and differs at residue 16 from this DNA's translation, likely from a read error; the protein shown is the DNA's translation. CDR3 bases: TGTGCCTGTGACACGGTACTGGGGTCACCTCCTAGCTCCTGGGACGCCCGACAGATGTTTTTC. Translating it yields CACDTVLGSPPSSWDARQMFF. The chain uses TRDV2 and TRDJ3; 7 bases agree with TRDD3. TCRdb carries no J gene annotation; the J gene was assigned here by matching the DNA with germline. CDR1 and CDR2 (germline): GEAIGNYY, EKD. This CDR3 region has 21 residues.